This TCR beta chain emerged from a study of T cells in Graves' hyperthyroidism and ophthalmopathy. Researchers took RNA transcripts and amplified the TCR beta CDR3 regions from them. HTBI primers were employed in a first-round RT-PCR of the TCR CDR3. MiXCR was run by TCRdb on the multiplex PCR reads, yielding one entry per CDR3 protein. This table has around 580,000 distinct CDR3 sequences, 46% appearing once. This clonotype was counted ten times or more. Germline V gene sequence: CDR1 DFQATT, CDR2 SNEGSKA (reference sequence). Between the trimmed V and J ends, which lost 5 bases and 1 base, there was a span of 8 bases. CDR3 size: 12 residues.

The chain uses TRBV20-1 and TRBJ1-2; D unclear. This sequence originates from a woman younger than 35 with Graves' hyperthyroidism. The material sequenced was peripheral blood or thyroid tissue (not recorded which). In DNA form, the CDR3 reads TGCAGTGCTGGGCAGGTTAACTATGGCTACACCTTC. It translates to CSAGQVNYGYTF.